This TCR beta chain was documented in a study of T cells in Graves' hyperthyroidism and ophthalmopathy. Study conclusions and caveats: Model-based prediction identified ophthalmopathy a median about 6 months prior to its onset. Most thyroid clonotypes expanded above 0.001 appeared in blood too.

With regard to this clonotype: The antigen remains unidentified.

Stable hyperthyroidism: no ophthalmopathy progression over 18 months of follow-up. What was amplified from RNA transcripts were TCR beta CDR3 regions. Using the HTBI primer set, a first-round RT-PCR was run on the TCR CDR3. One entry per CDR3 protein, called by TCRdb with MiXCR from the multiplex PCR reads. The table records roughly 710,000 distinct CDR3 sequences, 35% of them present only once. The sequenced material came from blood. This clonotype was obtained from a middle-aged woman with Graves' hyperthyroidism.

This CDR3 is CASRRGQEPTDTQYF. The DNA of the CDR3 is TGTGCCAGCAGAAGAGGTCAGGAACCCACAGATACGCAGTATTTT. The rearrangement joins TRBV7-9 to TRBJ2-3; D not resolved. Germline values: CDR1 SEHNR, CDR2 FQNEAQ (reference sequence). V was trimmed by 6 bases and J by 2 bases, leaving 15 bases between them. CDR3 length equals 15 residues.